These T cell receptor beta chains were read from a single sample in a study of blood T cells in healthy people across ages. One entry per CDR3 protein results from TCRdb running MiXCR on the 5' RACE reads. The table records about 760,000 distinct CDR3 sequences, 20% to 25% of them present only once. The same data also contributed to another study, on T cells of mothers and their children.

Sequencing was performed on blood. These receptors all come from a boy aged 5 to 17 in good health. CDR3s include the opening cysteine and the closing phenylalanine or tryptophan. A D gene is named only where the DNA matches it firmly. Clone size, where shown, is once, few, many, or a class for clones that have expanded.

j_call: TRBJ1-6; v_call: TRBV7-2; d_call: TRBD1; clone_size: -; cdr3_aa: CASSGRTGRNNSPLHF; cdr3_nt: TGTGCCAGCAGCGGACGGACAGGGAGAAATAATTCACCCCTCCACTTT
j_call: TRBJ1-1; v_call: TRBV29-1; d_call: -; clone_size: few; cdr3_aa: CSTTKNTEAFF; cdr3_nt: TGCAGCACCACGAAGAACACTGAAGCTTTCTTT
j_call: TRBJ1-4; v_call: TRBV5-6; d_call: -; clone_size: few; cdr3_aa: CASSLQESGEKLFF; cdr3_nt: TGTGCCAGCAGCTTACAAGAATCGGGGGAAAAACTGTTTTTT
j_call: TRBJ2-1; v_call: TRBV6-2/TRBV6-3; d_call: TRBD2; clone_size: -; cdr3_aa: CASSPAQQREYNEQFF; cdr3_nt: TGTGCCAGCAGTCCGGCCCAACAGCGGGAATACAATGAGCAGTTCTTC
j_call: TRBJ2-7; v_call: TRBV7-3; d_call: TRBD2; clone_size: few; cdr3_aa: CASSQTSRTERGGMNF; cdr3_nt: TGTGCCAGCAGCCAGACAAGCCGGACCGAGCGGGGGGGGATGAACTTC
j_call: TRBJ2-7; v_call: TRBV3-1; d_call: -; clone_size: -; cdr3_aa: CASSHGGASYEQYF; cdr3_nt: TGTGCCAGCAGCCACGGGGGAGCCTCCTACGAGCAGTACTTC
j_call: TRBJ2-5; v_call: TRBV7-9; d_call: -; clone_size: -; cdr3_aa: CASSGRVFQETQYF; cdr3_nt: TGTGCCAGCAGCGGTAGGGTTTTTCAAGAGACCCAGTACTTC
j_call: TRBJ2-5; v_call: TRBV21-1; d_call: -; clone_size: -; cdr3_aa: CASSKGGGLRETQYF; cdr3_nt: TGTGCCAGCAGCAAAGGTGGCGGGCTTCGAGAGACCCAGTACTTC
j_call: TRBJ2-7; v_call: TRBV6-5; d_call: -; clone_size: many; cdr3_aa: CASSYSPTYEQYF; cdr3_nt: TGTGCCAGCAGTTACTCGCCGACCTACGAGCAGTACTTC
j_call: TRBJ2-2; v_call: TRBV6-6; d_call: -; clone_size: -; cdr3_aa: CASSYVDTTTGELFF; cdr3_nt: TGTGCCAGCAGTTACGTCGACACCACCACCGGGGAGCTGTTTTTT
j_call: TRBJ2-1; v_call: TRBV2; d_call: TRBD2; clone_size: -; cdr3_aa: CASSEWSGTYNEQFF; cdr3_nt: TGTGCCAGCAGTGAATGGAGCGGGACCTACAATGAGCAGTTCTTC
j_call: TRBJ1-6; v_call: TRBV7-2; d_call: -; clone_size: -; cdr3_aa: CASSLGRANLGASPLHF; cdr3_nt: TGTGCCAGCAGCTTAGGGCGAGCGAACCTCGGTGCTTCACCCCTCCACTTT
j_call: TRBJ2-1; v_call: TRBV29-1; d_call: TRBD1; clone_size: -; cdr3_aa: CSVEDHRGDNLPAPSSYNEQFF; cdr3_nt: TGCAGCGTTGAAGATCACAGGGGTGATAACCTACCGGCCCCGAGCTCCTACAATGAGCAGTTCTTC
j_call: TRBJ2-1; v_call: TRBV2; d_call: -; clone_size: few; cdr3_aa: CASTETIPGPQFF; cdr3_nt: TGTGCCAGCACCGAGACTATTCCGGGGCCCCAGTTCTTC
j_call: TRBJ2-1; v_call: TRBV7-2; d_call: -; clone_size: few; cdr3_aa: CASSLSPYSEQFF; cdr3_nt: TGTGCCAGCAGCTTATCTCCCTACAGTGAGCAGTTCTTC
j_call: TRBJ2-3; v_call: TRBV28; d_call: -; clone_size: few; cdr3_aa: CASGRGRDFTDTQYF; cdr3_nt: TGTGCCAGTGGAAGGGGCAGGGACTTCACAGATACGCAGTATTTT
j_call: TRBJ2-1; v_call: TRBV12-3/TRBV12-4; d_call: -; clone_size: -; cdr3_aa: CASSDNRDPRWFF; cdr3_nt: TGCGCCAGCAGTGATAACAGGGATCCCAGGTGGTTCTTC
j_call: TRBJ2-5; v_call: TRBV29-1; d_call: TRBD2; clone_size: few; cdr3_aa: CSVWREGSSAQYF; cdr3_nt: TGCAGCGTTTGGCGGGAGGGAAGTTCGGCCCAGTACTTC
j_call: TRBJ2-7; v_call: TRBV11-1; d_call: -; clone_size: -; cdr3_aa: CASSFDNSYEQYF; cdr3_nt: TGTGCCAGCAGCTTCGACAACTCCTACGAGCAGTACTTC
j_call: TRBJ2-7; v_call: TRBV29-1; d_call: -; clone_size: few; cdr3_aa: CSAEGPRAEQYF; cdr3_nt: TGCAGCGCGGAGGGCCCTCGAGCCGAGCAGTACTTC
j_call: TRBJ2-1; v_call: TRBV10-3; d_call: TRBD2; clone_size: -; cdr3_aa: CAIRGTSGSHNEQFF; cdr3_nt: TGTGCCATCAGAGGGACTAGCGGGAGCCACAATGAGCAGTTCTTC
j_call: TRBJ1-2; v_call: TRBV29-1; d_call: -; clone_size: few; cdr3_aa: CSVVVTSTSGYTF; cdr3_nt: TGCAGCGTTGTCGTTACGAGTACGTCTGGCTACACCTTC
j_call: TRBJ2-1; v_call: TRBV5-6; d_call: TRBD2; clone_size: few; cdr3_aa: CASSWRKREIEQFF; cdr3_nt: TGTGCCAGCAGCTGGCGTAAGCGGGAGATTGAGCAGTTCTTC
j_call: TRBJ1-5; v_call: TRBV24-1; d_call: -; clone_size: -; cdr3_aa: CAASRGGRQPQHF; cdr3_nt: TGTGCCGCCAGCAGGGGCGGCAGACAGCCCCAGCATTTT
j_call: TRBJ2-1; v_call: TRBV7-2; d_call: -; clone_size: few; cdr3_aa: CASSLGGGILTQFF; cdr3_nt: TGTGCCAGCAGCTTAGGGGGCGGGATCCTGACCCAGTTCTTC
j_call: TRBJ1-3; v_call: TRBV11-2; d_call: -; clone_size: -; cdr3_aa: CGSSPSSGNTIYF; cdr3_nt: TGTGGCAGCAGCCCGTCTAGCGGAAACACCATATATTTT
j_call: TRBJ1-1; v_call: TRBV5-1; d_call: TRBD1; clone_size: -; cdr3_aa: CASSGGTGGDTEAFF; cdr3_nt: TGCGCCAGCAGCGGGGGAACAGGGGGAGACACTGAAGCTTTCTTT
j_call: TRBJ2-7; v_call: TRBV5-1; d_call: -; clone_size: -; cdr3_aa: CASSLGGKVSDEQYF; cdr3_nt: TGCGCCAGCAGCTTGGGTGGGAAGGTATCGGACGAGCAGTACTTC
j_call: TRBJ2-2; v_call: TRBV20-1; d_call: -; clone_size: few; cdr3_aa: CSARGTRVANTGELFF; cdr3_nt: TGCAGTGCTAGGGGCACACGGGTCGCGAACACCGGGGAGCTGTTTTTT
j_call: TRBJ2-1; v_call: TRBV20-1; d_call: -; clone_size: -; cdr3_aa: CSAREGSYNEQFF; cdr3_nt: TGCAGTGCTAGAGAGGGGTCCTACAATGAGCAGTTCTTC
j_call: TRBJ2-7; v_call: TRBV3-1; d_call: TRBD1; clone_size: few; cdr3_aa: CASSQDIGTGAYEQYF; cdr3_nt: TGTGCCAGCAGCCAAGACATAGGGACAGGAGCCTACGAGCAGTACTTC
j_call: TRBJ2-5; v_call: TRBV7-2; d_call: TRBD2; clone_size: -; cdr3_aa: CASSLWPGIAGGSQETQYF; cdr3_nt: TGTGCCAGCAGCTTATGGCCGGGGATAGCGGGGGGTAGCCAAGAGACCCAGTACTTC
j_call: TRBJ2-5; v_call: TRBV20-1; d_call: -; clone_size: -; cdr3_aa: CSARVSETQYF; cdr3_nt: TGCAGTGCTAGAGTGTCTGAGACCCAGTACTTC
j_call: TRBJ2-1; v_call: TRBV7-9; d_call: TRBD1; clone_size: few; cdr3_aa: CASSLTGQGRNEQFF; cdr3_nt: TGTGCCAGCAGCTTAACGGGACAGGGTAGAAATGAGCAGTTCTTC
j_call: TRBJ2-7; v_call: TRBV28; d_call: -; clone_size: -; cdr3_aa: CASSPTQGRWDEQYF; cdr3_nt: TGTGCCAGCAGTCCCACACAGGGGAGGTGGGACGAGCAGTACTTC
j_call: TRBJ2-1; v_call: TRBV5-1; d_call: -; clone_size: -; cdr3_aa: CASSIEGGIHEQFF; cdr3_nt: TGCGCCAGCAGCATCGAGGGGGGGATCCATGAGCAGTTCTTC
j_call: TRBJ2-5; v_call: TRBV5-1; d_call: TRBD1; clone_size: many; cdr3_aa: CASSPQGAQETQYF; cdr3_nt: TGCGCCAGCAGCCCGCAGGGGGCCCAAGAGACCCAGTACTTC
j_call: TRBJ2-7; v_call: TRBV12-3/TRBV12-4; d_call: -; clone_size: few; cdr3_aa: CASSRQTPYEQYF; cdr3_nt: TGTGCCAGCAGCCGTCAAACCCCCTACGAGCAGTACTTC
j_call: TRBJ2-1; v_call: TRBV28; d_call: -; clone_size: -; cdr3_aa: CASSFNWKFFDEQFF; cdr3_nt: TGTGCCAGCAGTTTTAATTGGAAGTTCTTCGATGAGCAGTTCTTC
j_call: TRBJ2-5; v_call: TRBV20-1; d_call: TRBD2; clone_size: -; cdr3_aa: CSAKFGGAWETQYF; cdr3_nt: TGCAGTGCCAAATTCGGGGGGGCTTGGGAGACCCAGTACTTC
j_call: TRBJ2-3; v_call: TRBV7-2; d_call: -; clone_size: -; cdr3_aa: CASGPTSGTFTDTQYF; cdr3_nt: TGTGCCAGCGGCCCGACATCCGGGACCTTCACAGATACGCAGTATTTT
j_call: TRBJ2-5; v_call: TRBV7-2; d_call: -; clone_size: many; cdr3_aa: CASSLPGWETQYF; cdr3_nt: TGTGCCAGCAGCTTACCTGGCTGGGAGACCCAGTACTTC
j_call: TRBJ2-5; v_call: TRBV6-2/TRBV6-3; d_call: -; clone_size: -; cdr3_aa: CASSKGNLRGQTQYF; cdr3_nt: TGTGCCAGCAGTAAGGGGAACCTAAGAGGGCAGACCCAGTACTTC
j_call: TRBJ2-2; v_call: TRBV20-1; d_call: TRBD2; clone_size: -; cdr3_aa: CSARTSASGLTGELFF; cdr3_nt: TGCAGTGCACGGACTAGCGCCTCCGGGTTAACCGGGGAGCTGTTTTTT
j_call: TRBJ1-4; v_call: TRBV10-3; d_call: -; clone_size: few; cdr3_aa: CAISEDVEKLFF; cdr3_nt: TGTGCCATCAGTGAAGATGTAGAAAAACTGTTTTTT
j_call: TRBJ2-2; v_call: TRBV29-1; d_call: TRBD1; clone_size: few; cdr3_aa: CSVQQGWELFF; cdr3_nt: TGCAGCGTCCAACAGGGGTGGGAGCTGTTTTTT
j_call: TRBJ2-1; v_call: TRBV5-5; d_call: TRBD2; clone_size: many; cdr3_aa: CASSLGLAAYNEQFF; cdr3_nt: TGTGCCAGCAGCTTGGGACTAGCGGCCTACAATGAGCAGTTCTTC
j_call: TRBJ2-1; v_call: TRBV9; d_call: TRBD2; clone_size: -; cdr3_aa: CASSVVIAGGYNEQFF; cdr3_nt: TGTGCCAGCAGCGTAGTTATAGCGGGAGGGTACAATGAGCAGTTCTTC
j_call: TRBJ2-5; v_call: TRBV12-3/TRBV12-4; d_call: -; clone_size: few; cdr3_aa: CASGGRLQETQYF; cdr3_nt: TGTGCCAGCGGGGGTAGGCTCCAAGAGACCCAGTACTTC
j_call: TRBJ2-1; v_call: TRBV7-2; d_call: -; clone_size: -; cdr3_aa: CASSLQKFSYNEQFF; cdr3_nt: TGTGCCAGCAGCTTACAGAAATTCTCCTACAATGAGCAGTTCTTC
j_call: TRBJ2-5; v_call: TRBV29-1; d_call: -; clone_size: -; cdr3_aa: CSVFIGGETQYF; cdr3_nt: TGCAGCGTTTTCATAGGGGGAGAGACCCAGTACTTC
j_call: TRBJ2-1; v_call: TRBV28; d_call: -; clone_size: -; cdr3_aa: CASSWVGPGNEQFF; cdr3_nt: TGTGCCAGCAGTTGGGTGGGACCCGGCAATGAGCAGTTCTTC
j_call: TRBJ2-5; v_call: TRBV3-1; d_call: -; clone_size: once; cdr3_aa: CASSQDWGSQETQYF; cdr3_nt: TGTGCCAGCAGCCAAGATTGGGGGTCCCAAGAGACCCAGTACTTC
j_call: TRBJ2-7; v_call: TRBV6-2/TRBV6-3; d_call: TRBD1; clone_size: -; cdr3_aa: CASSSGQWDEQHF; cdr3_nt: TGTGCCAGCAGCTCGGGACAGTGGGACGAGCAGCACTTC
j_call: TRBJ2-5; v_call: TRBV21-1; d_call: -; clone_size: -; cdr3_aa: CASSIGPGGRETQYF; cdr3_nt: TGTGCCAGCAGCATCGGTCCGGGGGGTCGGGAGACCCAGTACTTC
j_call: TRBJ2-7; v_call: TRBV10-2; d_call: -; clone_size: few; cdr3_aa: CASSESLLVDEQYF; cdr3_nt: TGCGCCAGCAGTGAGTCTTTGCTAGTCGACGAGCAGTACTTC
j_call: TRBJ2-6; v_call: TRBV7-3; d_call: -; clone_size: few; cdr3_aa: CASSLRGVGANVLTF; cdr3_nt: TGTGCCAGCAGCTTAAGAGGGGTTGGGGCCAACGTCCTGACTTTC
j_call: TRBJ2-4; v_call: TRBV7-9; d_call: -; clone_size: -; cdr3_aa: CASSLSRAQNIQYF; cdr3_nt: TGTGCCAGCAGCTTATCACGGGCTCAAAACATTCAGTACTTC
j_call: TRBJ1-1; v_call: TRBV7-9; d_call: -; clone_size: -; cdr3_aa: CASSLGVWTEAFF; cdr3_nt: TGTGCCAGCAGCTTAGGGGTTTGGACTGAAGCTTTCTTT